The clone carrying this TCR beta chain has just a few counts. Its specificity is not known. cDNA molecules carried unique molecular identifiers, and template switching added a universal primer site. TCRdb fed the 5' RACE reads into MiXCR, producing one record per CDR3 protein. The data contain 400,000 to 550,000 distinct CDR3 sequences, 14% of them singletons. The data stem from a study of identical twins. General study findings and limits: Models came in too low on out-of-frame TCR alpha sharing in monozygotic twins. Twin pairs had excess sharing that was weaker in beta out-of-frame sequences. Instead of following the same donors, the conclusions were based on cross-sectional statistical analysis.

Germline V lookup: CDR1 SGHDN, CDR2 FVKESK. V was cut by 3 bases and J by 1 base, with 14 bases left in between. This CDR3 has 16 amino acids. This same sample was also part of a study on yellow fever vaccine responses in identical twins.

The sequence was collected from a woman aged 18-29 years in good health. The chain recombines TRBV14 with TRBJ2-3; D not certain. The sample taken for sequencing was CD4+ T cells sorted from blood. CDR3 in DNA: TGTGCCAGCAGCCAGAAGACCCTCTTGGGCACAGATACGCAGTATTTT. The encoded protein is CASSQKTLLGTDTQYF. Drawing the rest from reference TRBV14 and TRBJ2-3, the complete variable domain is EAGVTQFPSHSVIEKGQTVTLRCDPISGHDNLYWYRRVMGKEIKFLLHFVKESKQDESGMPNNRFLAERTGGTYSTLKVQPAELEDSGVYFCASSQKTLLGTDTQYFGPGTRLTVL.